This T cell receptor (beta chain) was sequenced for a study of control samples from healthy donors and cancer patients. The table came from immunoSEQ multiplex PCR; TCRdb's copy has only in-frame clones and leaves some out. The sample lists roughly 88,000 clones, approximately 90% occurring once. Germline-derived CDR1 and CDR2 are SGHRS and YFSETQ. This CDR3 comprises 15 residues. The V and J ends lost 4 bases and 1 base respectively, with 15 bases between them. This clonotype was obtained from a woman in her twenties or thirties in good health. The chain links TRBV5-1 to TRBJ2-7; no clear D gene. Sequenced input: blood. The CDR3 sequence is CASSTGAPRSYEQYF. The CDR3 DNA reads TGCGCCAGCAGCACCGGAGCCCCCCGGTCCTACGAGCAGTACTTC.